Each of the 30 T cell receptor beta chains below was sequenced from the same sample in a study of T-cell reconstitution after alpha-beta-depleted transplantation in children. During its preparation, the TCRbeta library received unique molecular identifiers. TCRdb re-called the PCR reads with MiXCR, one entry per CDR3 protein. The repertoire holds hundreds of thousands of distinct CDR3 sequences, with around 14% as singletons. The sequencing used PBMCs, collected before TCRalphabeta/CD19-depleted stem cell transplant. Source of these receptors: a girl aged 2-10 years with congenital amegakaryocytic thrombocytopenia, due to receive a stem cell transplant.

This clonotype occurred many times. This chain joins TRBV11-2 and TRBJ1-5; perhaps TRBD1 as D (6 bases). The CDR3 sequence is 14 residues long. V was cut by 4 bases and J by 3 bases, with 10 bases left in between. Looked up from germline, CDR1 is SGHAT and CDR2 is FQNNGV. CDR3 in amino acids: CASSSDRINQPQHF. The CDR3 nucleotides read TGTGCCAGCAGCTCCGACAGGATCAATCAGCCCCAGCATTTT.

This clonotype was picked up a small number of times. The chain uses TRBV5-1 and TRBJ2-5; the match to TRBD2 covers 14 bases. The V gene end was trimmed by 3 bases and the J gene end by 4 bases; junction bases not matched to a gene: 5. Germline values: CDR1 SGHRS, CDR2 YFSETQ. The CDR3 is 16 residues long. The chain's CDR3 is CASSYRLAGGRETQYF. The CDR3 nucleotides read TGCGCCAGCAGCTATCGACTAGCGGGGGGGAGAGAGACCCAGTACTTC.

The chain combines TRBV5-1 with TRBJ2-2; D might be TRBD2 (6 bases). Trimming cost V 3 bases and J 4 bases, with 10 bases left between them. CDR3 length: 14 residues. CDR1 and CDR2 from the germline V gene are SGHRS and YFSETQ. In DNA form, the CDR3 reads TGCGCCAGCAGCTGGGGGGAGCGCACCGGGGAGCTGTTTTTT. This codes for CASSWGERTGELFF.

This chain uses TRBV7-9 with TRBJ1-4; 10 bases fit TRBD1. The CDR3 spans 13 residues. The germline V gene has CDR1 SEHNR and CDR2 FQNEAQ (reference sequence). Trimming cost V 6 bases and J 10 bases; bases outside gene matches: 5. CDR3 residues: CASRGQGRGKLFF. The DNA for the CDR3 is TGTGCCAGCAGGGGACAGGGGCGGGGAAAACTGTTTTTT.

This clonotype was observed a few times. The chain combines TRBV20-1 with TRBJ1-2; a weak D match, TRBD1 (5 bases). The CDR3 contains 17 residues. V was cut by 4 bases and J by 6 bases, with 27 bases left in between. Germline-derived CDR1 and CDR2 are DFQATT and SNEGSKA (reference sequence). The CDR3 region has the DNA TGCAGTGCTAAACAAGATCCGGGCGCCCCGCTGGGACATGGCTACACCTTC. It encodes CSAKQDPGAPLGHGYTF.

The genes are TRBV6-2 or TRBV6-3 and TRBJ2-7, with TRBD2 identical over 10 bases. The CDR3 spans 15 residues. Losses at the gene ends were 5 bases for V and 5 bases for J; bases not matched to a gene: 9. Germline CDR1 reads MNHEY; CDR2 reads SVGEGT. CDR3 DNA sequence: TGTGCCAGCAGTCCTGGACTAGCGGCGTCCCACGAGCAGTACTTC. It specifies CASSPGLAASHEQYF.

Comments on this clonotype: A much larger clonotype is one base distant, so this may be a read error. The chain couples TRBV20-1 to TRBJ2-7; the D is unclear. CDR3 length: 13 amino acids. The V end was cut by 6 bases, the J end by 0 bases, with 12 bases between. Germline-derived CDR1 and CDR2 are DFQATT and SNEGSKA (reference sequence). Here the CDR3 reads CSAPTFSSYEQYF. CDR3 nucleotide sequence: TGCAGTGCACCGACATTTAGCTCCTACGAGCAGTACTTC.

This clonotype was counted at least ten times. This chain uses TRBV28 with TRBJ2-2; D gene ambiguous. The CDR3 sequence is 13 residues long. The germline V gene encodes CDR1 MDHEN and CDR2 SYDVKM. V was trimmed by 3 bases and J by 9 bases, leaving 11 bases between them. CDR3 in DNA: TGTGCCAGCAGTTTTTCGGTGACCTGGGAGCTGTTTTTT. This encodes CASSFSVTWELFF.

The chain has TRBV12-3 or TRBV12-4 and TRBJ2-7, with 7 nucleotides matching TRBD1. The CDR3 is made up of 15 amino acids. Germline trimming cut 6 bases from V and 3 bases from J; bases unmatched to any gene: 11. CDR3 sequence (DNA): TGTGCCAGCAGCCGTTCCGGGACAGAATACTACGAGCAGTACTTC. Translation gives CASSRSGTEYYEQYF.

J is TRBJ2-1 and V is TRBV28; D possibly corresponds to TRBD2 (6 bases). V lost 3 bases and J 6 bases, leaving 12 bases between the germline ends. The germline gives CDR1 MDHEN, CDR2 SYDVKM. This CDR3 contains 14 residues. As DNA, the CDR3 is TGTGCCAGCAGTTTCGTCGGGAGCGTCAATGAGCAGTTCTTC. This encodes CASSFVGSVNEQFF. The full variable domain, rest sourced from reference TRBV28 and TRBJ2-1, is DVKVTQSSRYLVKRTGEKVFLECVQDMDHENMFWYRQDPGLGLRLIYFSYDVKMKEKGDIPEGYSVSREKKERFSLILESASTNQTSMYLCASSFVGSVNEQFFGPGTRLTVL.

Concerning this clonotype: The junction does not match germline at one end; this may be a read error. The chain employs TRBV12-3 or TRBV12-4 and TRBJ2-1; D gene uncertain. This CDR3 spans 15 amino acids. CDR3 in amino acids: CASSVQAPSYNEHFF. CDR3 nucleotide sequence: TGTGCCAGCAGTGTCCAGGCGCCCTCCTACAATGAGCATTTCTTC.

This clonotype was seen only a few times. This rearrangement joins TRBV29-1 to TRBJ1-4, with a tentative D call TRBD1 (6 bases). The CDR3 runs to 13 residues. Germline CDR1 reads SQVTM; CDR2 reads ANQGSEA. Trimming removed 7 bases at V and 3 bases at J, with 12 bases between. This chain's CDR3 is CSAGGGPNEKLFF. In nucleotides, the CDR3 is TGCAGCGCCGGTGGGGGGCCTAATGAAAAACTGTTTTTT.

This clonotype showed up many times. The rearrangement links TRBV28 to TRBJ2-3; weak D call: TRBD1 (5 bases). The germline V gene has CDR1 MDHEN and CDR2 SYDVKM. V was clipped by 3 bases and J by 9 bases, with 13 bases between them. The CDR3 runs to 13 residues. The CDR3 protein is CASSLGHDKTQYF. The DNA of the CDR3 is TGTGCCAGCAGTTTGGGGCATGACAAGACGCAGTATTTT.

This chain joins TRBV11-3 and TRBJ2-2, with TRBD1 matching over 7 bases. Unmatched junction bases numbered 6, after V lost 5 bases and J lost 3 bases. Germline-derived CDR1 and CDR2 are SGHNT and YENEEA. The CDR3 covers 15 residues. The CDR3 protein is CASSRGDSYTGELFF. The CDR3 DNA follows: TGTGCCAGCAGCCGAGGGGACAGCTACACCGGGGAGCTGTTTTTT.

This clonotype was seen ten or more times. The V gene is TRBV29-1, the J gene TRBJ1-1; D not resolved. Germline assignment: CDR1 SQVTM and CDR2 ANQGSEA. There are 11 residues in the CDR3. Trimming removed 5 bases at V and 6 bases at J, with 10 bases between. DNA of the CDR3: TGCAGCGTTCAAACAGCAGCTGAAGCTTTCTTT. It translates to CSVQTAAEAFF.

This clonotype was seen only a few times. The genes are TRBV11-2 and TRBJ2-7; TRBD1 agrees at 12 bases. Germline values: CDR1 SGHAT, CDR2 FQNNGV. The V gene end was trimmed by 4 bases and the J gene end by 7 bases; junction bases not matched to a gene: 17. The CDR3 totals 18 residues. The CDR3 DNA is TGTGCCAGCAGCTCCTACTCGTCCCGGGACAGGGGGCGCGGAGAGCAGTACTTC. Translation: CASSSYSSRDRGRGEQYF. Full variable domain (rest looked up from reference TRBV11-2 and TRBJ2-7): EAGVAQSPRYKIIEKRQSVAFWCNPISGHATLYWYQQILGQGPKLLIQFQNNGVVDDSQLPKDRFSAERLKGVDSTLKIQPAKLEDSAVYLCASSSYSSRDRGRGEQYFGPGTRLTVT.

This clonotype was seen at least ten times. The chain joins TRBV20-1 to TRBJ1-5; D is unresolved. Germline CDR1 reads DFQATT; CDR2 reads SNEGSKA (reference sequence). This CDR3 is 17 amino acids long. The V end was cut by 5 bases, the J end by 0 bases, with 20 bases between. CDR3 DNA sequence: TGCAGTGCTGACCGGGAGAGGGCAGAAGATAGCAATCAGCCCCAGCATTTT. It is translated as CSADRERAEDSNQPQHF.

This clonotype was recorded once. The chain is built from TRBV29-1 and TRBJ2-7; D possibly corresponds to TRBD1 (6 bases). The length of the CDR3 is 13 residues. Germline V gene data show CDR1 as SQVTM and CDR2 as ANQGSEA. V was cut by 7 bases and J by 9 bases, with 22 bases left in between. The CDR3 protein is CSGLGRGSGGQYF. The CDR3 coding sequence is TGCAGCGGGCTGGGCAGGGGTTCGGGTGGGCAGTACTTC.

V is TRBV15 and J is TRBJ1-1; unclear D gene. Germline loops: CDR1 LNHNV, CDR2 YYDKDF (reference sequence). Trimming pared 5 bases from V and 4 bases from J, leaving 20 bases between. The CDR3 has 16 residues. The CDR3 loop is CATSGAGFLSGTEAFF. The CDR3 DNA follows: TGTGCCACCAGCGGTGCCGGGTTCCTCAGTGGCACTGAAGCTTTCTTT. Looking up the rest from reference TRBV15 and TRBJ1-1 gives the full variable domain: DAMVIQNPRYQVTQFGKPVTLSCSQTLNHNVMYWYQQKSSQAPKLLFHYYDKDFNNEADTPDNFQSRRPNTSFCFLDIRSPGLGDTAMYLCATSGAGFLSGTEAFFGQGTRLTVV.

This clonotype was seen many times. J is TRBJ1-2 and V is TRBV20-1; D not certain. Trimming removed 1 base from V and 4 bases from J, with 10 bases in between. The germline gives CDR1 DFQATT, CDR2 SNEGSKA (reference sequence). This CDR3 comprises 13 residues. The CDR3: CSARVDDSYGYTF. CDR3 coding DNA: TGCAGTGCTAGAGTCGATGACTCCTATGGCTACACCTTC.

This clonotype came up a few times. V and J are TRBV24-1 and TRBJ2-1, with D perhaps matching TRBD2 (6 bases). The CDR3 runs to 17 residues. Germline loops: CDR1 KGHDR, CDR2 SFDVKD. Trimming left V 4 bases short and J 7 bases short, with 22 bases between. The CDR3 DNA sequence: TGTGCCACCAGTGAGGGCGGGTACGCGGGAAGAGTGAATGAGCAGTTCTTC. Its translation is CATSEGGYAGRVNEQFF.

The rearrangement uses TRBV20-1 and TRBJ1-2; D is perhaps TRBD1 (5 bases). This CDR3 has 13 residues. CDR1 is DFQATT, CDR2 SNEGSKA, per germline (reference sequence). The chain's CDR3 is CCSATGLRGGYTF. CDR3 nucleotide sequence: TGCTGCAGTGCTACGGGGCTCCGGGGGGGCTACACCTTC.

This clonotype was observed at least ten times. The chain joins TRBV4-2 to TRBJ2-1; D is possibly TRBD1 or TRBD2 (5 bases each). Germline V gene data show CDR1 as LGHNA and CDR2 as YNFKEQ. CDR3 length: 13 amino acids. The V and J ends lost 1 base and 8 bases respectively, with 9 bases between them. The chain's CDR3 is CASSQAEGYEQFF. For the CDR3, the DNA is TGTGCCAGCAGCCAAGCTGAGGGGTATGAGCAGTTCTTC.

In this sample, this clonotype turned up many times. The chain employs TRBV27 and TRBJ1-5; no clear D gene. The length of the CDR3 is 15 residues. Trimming took 3 bases from V and 3 from J, leaving 12 bases between them. Germline assignment: CDR1 MNHEY and CDR2 SMNVEV (reference sequence). This CDR3 is CASSFLGSANQPQHF. The CDR3 DNA reads as TGTGCCAGCAGTTTTCTGGGGTCGGCCAATCAGCCCCAGCATTTT.

This clonotype was counted between two and nine times. This chain uses TRBV7-9 with TRBJ1-2, with 7 nucleotides matching TRBD1. The CDR3 runs to 16 residues. The junction had 13 bases not matched to a gene; V was cut back by 5 bases and J by 4 bases. Germline CDR1 and CDR2: SEHNR and FQNEAQ (reference sequence). In DNA, the CDR3 is TGTGCCAGCAGCGGATCCCCCGGGACAGCAGGCTATGGCTACACCTTC. Amino acids: CASSGSPGTAGYGYTF.

Written as DNA, the CDR3 is TGCGCCAGCAGCTTCCGACTGGGGACTGGGGAGCTGTTTTTT. Protein sequence: CASSFRLGTGELFF. The chain has TRBV5-1 and TRBJ2-2; perhaps TRBD2 as D (6 bases). The germline gives CDR1 SGHRS, CDR2 YFSETQ. Trimming removed 2 bases from V and 8 bases from J, with 13 bases in between. The CDR3 runs 14 residues.

This chain uses TRBV5-1 with TRBJ2-2, with D tentatively TRBD1 (5 bases). CDR1 SGHRS and CDR2 YFSETQ come from the germline V gene. V lost 4 bases to trimming and J lost 1 base, with 14 bases between them. The length of the CDR3 is 16 residues. The CDR3 DNA reads as TGCGCCAGCAGCACTCACGGACAAAAGAACACCGGGGAGCTGTTTTTT. Amino acid sequence: CASSTHGQKNTGELFF.

This clonotype came up a few times. The genes are TRBV28 and TRBJ1-1, with D perhaps matching TRBD1 (5 bases). Between the trimmed V and J ends, which lost 7 bases and 0 bases, there was a span of 12 bases. CDR1 is MDHEN, CDR2 SYDVKM, per germline. CDR3 length equals 14 residues. CDR3: CASTPTVMNTEAFF. CDR3 DNA sequence: TGTGCCAGCACCCCGACAGTCATGAACACTGAAGCTTTCTTT.

This clonotype appeared many times. This chain uses TRBV5-1 with TRBJ1-1; D call uncertain. Germline V gene lookup returns CDR1 SGHRS and CDR2 YFSETQ. CDR3 length: 16 amino acids. Deletions cut 0 bases from V and 2 bases from J, with 14 bases between. The CDR3 sequence: CASSLDVGVPNTEAFF. CDR3 sequence (DNA): TGCGCCAGCAGCTTGGATGTAGGAGTGCCAAACACTGAAGCTTTCTTT.

This clonotype was counted only a few times. The rearrangement links TRBV5-1 to TRBJ1-6; D perhaps matches TRBD1 (5 bases). This CDR3 comprises 15 residues. In germline, CDR1 is SGHRS, CDR2 YFSETQ. V shed 4 bases and J shed 7 bases, with 15 bases lying between them. The CDR3 sequence is CASSGAGDQNSPLHF. CDR3 coding DNA: TGCGCCAGCAGCGGTGCGGGGGACCAGAATTCACCCCTCCACTTT.